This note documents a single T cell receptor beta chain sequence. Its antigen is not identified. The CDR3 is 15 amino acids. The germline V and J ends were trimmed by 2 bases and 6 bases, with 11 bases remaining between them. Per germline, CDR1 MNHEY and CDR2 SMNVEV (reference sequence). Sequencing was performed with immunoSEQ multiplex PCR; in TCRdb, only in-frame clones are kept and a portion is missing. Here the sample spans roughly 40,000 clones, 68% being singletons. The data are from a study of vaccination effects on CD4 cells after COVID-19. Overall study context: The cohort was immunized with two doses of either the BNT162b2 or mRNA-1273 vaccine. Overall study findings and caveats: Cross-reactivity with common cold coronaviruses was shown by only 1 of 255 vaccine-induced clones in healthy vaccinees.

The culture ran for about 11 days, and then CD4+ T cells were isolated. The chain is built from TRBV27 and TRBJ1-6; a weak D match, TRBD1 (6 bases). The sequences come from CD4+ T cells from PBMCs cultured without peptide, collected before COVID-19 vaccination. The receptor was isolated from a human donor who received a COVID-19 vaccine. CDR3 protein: CASSLEHRVNSPLHF. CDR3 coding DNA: TGTGCCAGCAGTTTAGAACACAGGGTTAATTCACCCCTCCACTTT.